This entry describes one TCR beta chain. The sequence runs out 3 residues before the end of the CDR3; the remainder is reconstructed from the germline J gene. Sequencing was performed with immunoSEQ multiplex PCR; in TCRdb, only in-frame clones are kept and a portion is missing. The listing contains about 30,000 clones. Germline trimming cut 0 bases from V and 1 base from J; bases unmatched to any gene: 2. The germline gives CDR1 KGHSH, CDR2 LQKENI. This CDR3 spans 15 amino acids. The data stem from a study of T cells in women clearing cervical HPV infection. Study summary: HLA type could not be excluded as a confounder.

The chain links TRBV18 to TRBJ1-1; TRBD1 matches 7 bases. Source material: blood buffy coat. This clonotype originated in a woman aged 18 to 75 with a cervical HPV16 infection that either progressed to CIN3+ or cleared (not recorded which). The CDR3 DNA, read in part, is TGTGCCAGCTCACCACCGACAGGGTGGAACACTGAA. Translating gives CASSPPTGWNTE. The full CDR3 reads CASSPPTGWNTEAFF.